A selection of T cell receptor beta chains follows, all from one sample in a study of blood T cell repertoires in COVID-19. Data came from immunoSEQ multiplex PCR; TCRdb stores just in-frame clones and leaves some out. The data show about 92,000 clones, with about 78% seen just once and roughly 8.6% held by the top ten. Sequenced sample: peripheral blood. The source is a man in his fifties or sixties who had recovered from COVID-19. Each CDR3 is given with its conserved first and last residue. The D gene is left open where the match is weak. Rows may omit the clone size; those that give it use once, few, many or a size class.

D: -
size: -
V: TRBV1
J: TRBJ1-5
CDR3: CTSSDTGQGAVGQPQHF
DNA: TGCACCAGCAGCGATACTGGACAGGGGGCGGTAGGGCAGCCCCAGCATTTT

D: -
size: -
V: TRBV12-3/TRBV12-4
J: TRBJ2-1
CDR3: CASSRRGREQFF
DNA: TGTGCCAGCAGCCGAAGAGGGCGAGAGCAGTTCTTC

D: TRBD1
size: few
V: TRBV24-1
J: TRBJ2-2
CDR3: CATSASPGQKRNANTGELFF
DNA: TGTGCCACCAGTGCTTCCCCGGGACAGAAACGTAACGCGAACACCGGGGAGCTGTTTTTT

D: TRBD1
size: -
V: TRBV3-1/TRBV3-2
J: TRBJ2-1
CDR3: CASSQRQGSTAREQFF
DNA: TGTGCCAGCAGCCAAAGACAGGGTTCTACGGCACGAGAGCAGTTCTTC

D: TRBD1
size: -
V: TRBV6-5
J: TRBJ1-2
CDR3: CASRPGTAGYTF
DNA: TGTGCCAGCAGACCTGGGACAGCCGGCTACACCTTC

D: TRBD1
size: -
V: TRBV9
J: TRBJ2-7
CDR3: CASSVDRGVHEQYF
DNA: TGTGCCAGCAGCGTAGACAGGGGGGTACACGAGCAGTACTTC

D: -
size: -
V: TRBV29-1
J: TRBJ2-1
CDR3: CSVVPGGRNEQFF
DNA: TGCAGCGTTGTCCCGGGGGGCAGGAATGAGCAGTTCTTC

D: TRBD2
size: -
V: TRBV19
J: TRBJ2-1
CDR3: CASSIGLAANEQFF
DNA: TGTGCCAGTAGTATAGGGCTAGCGGCCAATGAGCAGTTCTTC

D: TRBD1
size: -
V: TRBV19
J: TRBJ2-1
CDR3: CASRHTGDRGLRGYNEQFF
DNA: TGTGCCAGTAGACACACGGGGGACAGGGGGCTACGGGGGTACAATGAGCAGTTCTTC

D: TRBD2
size: -
V: TRBV2
J: TRBJ2-7
CDR3: CASRGLPYEQYF
DNA: TGTGCCAGCAGGGGACTACCCTACGAGCAGTACTTC

D: -
size: -
V: TRBV13
J: TRBJ1-1
CDR3: CASSLKPDTEAFF
DNA: TGTGCCAGCAGCCTCAAGCCCGACACTGAAGCTTTCTTT

D: -
size: once
V: TRBV6-6
J: TRBJ1-2
CDR3: CASSIDSGQAYGYTF
DNA: TGTGCCAGCAGTATAGACAGCGGGCAAGCCTATGGCTACACCTTC

D: -
size: -
V: TRBV5-6
J: TRBJ2-7
CDR3: CASSYRDEQYF
DNA: TGTGCCAGCAGCTACAGGGACGAGCAGTACTTC

D: -
size: -
V: TRBV24-1
J: TRBJ2-3
CDR3: CATSVSVGRSRTDTQYF
DNA: TGTGCCACCAGTGTATCAGTAGGGAGGAGTAGGACAGATACGCAGTATTTT

D: TRBD2
size: few
V: TRBV5-1
J: TRBJ2-7
CDR3: CASSFSTSGGPSTYEQYF
DNA: TGCGCCAGCAGCTTTTCCACTAGCGGGGGACCCTCAACCTACGAGCAGTACTTC

D: -
size: -
V: TRBV7-3
J: TRBJ2-3
CDR3: CASSPNGADTQYF
DNA: TGTGCCAGCAGCCCCAACGGGGCAGATACGCAGTATTTT

D: TRBD1
size: -
V: TRBV6-4
J: TRBJ1-5
CDR3: CASSSHRGLGSGNQPQHF
DNA: TGTGCCAGCAGTTCCCACAGGGGATTAGGTAGTGGCAATCAGCCCCAGCATTTT

D: -
size: -
V: TRBV10-2
J: TRBJ2-3
CDR3: CASSETGQSPDTQYF
DNA: TGCGCCAGCAGTGAGACCGGACAGTCCCCAGATACGCAGTATTTT

D: -
size: -
V: TRBV5-1
J: TRBJ1-3
CDR3: CASSLDGIPSPTRNTIYF
DNA: TGCGCCAGCAGCCTGGACGGGATCCCCTCGCCCACTAGAAACACCATATATTTT

D: TRBD1
size: -
V: TRBV27
J: TRBJ2-7
CDR3: CASKPIGQGRAHEQYF
DNA: TGTGCCAGCAAACCCATAGGACAGGGTAGGGCCCACGAGCAGTACTTC

D: -
size: -
V: TRBV11-2
J: TRBJ1-4
CDR3: CASSLEGGIREKLFF
DNA: TGTGCCAGCAGCTTAGAGGGAGGGATCAGGGAAAAACTGTTTTTT

D: TRBD2
size: -
V: TRBV7-3
J: TRBJ2-2
CDR3: CASSSLAGGELFF
DNA: TGTGCCAGCAGCTCTCTAGCGGGCGGGGAGCTGTTTTTT

D: TRBD2
size: few
V: TRBV3-1/TRBV3-2
J: TRBJ2-1
CDR3: CASSQLPSTSGRSNEQFF
DNA: TGTGCCAGCAGCCAACTGCCCTCGACTAGCGGGAGATCGAATGAGCAGTTCTTC

D: -
size: -
V: TRBV28
J: TRBJ2-6
CDR3: CASSTGLSGANVLTF
DNA: TGTGCCAGCAGTACAGGGCTATCCGGGGCCAACGTCCTGACTTTC

D: -
size: -
V: TRBV18
J: TRBJ2-3
CDR3: CASSPTTDTQYF
DNA: TGTGCCAGCTCCCCGACAACAGATACGCAGTATTTT

D: -
size: -
V: TRBV5-4
J: TRBJ1-1
CDR3: CASSRPGGNTEAFF
DNA: TGTGCCAGCAGCCGGCCCGGGGGGAACACTGAAGCTTTCTTT

D: TRBD1
size: -
V: TRBV6-5
J: TRBJ1-1
CDR3: CASSHDRVGNTEAFF
DNA: TGTGCCAGCAGTCACGACAGGGTGGGGAACACTGAAGCTTTCTTT

D: -
size: -
V: TRBV3-1/TRBV3-2
J: TRBJ1-1
CDR3: CASSPGSQLNTEAFF
DNA: TGTGCCAGCAGCCCAGGGTCACAGTTGAACACTGAAGCTTTCTTT

D: -
size: -
V: TRBV28
J: TRBJ1-3
CDR3: CASSLEASSGNTIYF
DNA: TGTGCCAGCAGTTTGGAGGCGAGCTCTGGAAACACCATATATTTT

D: TRBD1
size: once
V: TRBV3-1/TRBV3-2
J: TRBJ1-1
CDR3: CASSRGQGATEAFF
DNA: TGTGCCAGCAGCCGGGGACAGGGGGCAACTGAAGCTTTCTTT

D: -
size: few
V: TRBV5-5
J: TRBJ1-6
CDR3: CASSLLQPNSPLHF
DNA: TGTGCCAGCAGCTTGTTACAGCCTAATTCACCCCTCCACTTT

D: -
size: -
V: TRBV11-2
J: TRBJ1-1
CDR3: CASSRQVTMNTEAFF
DNA: TGTGCCAGCAGCCGCCAGGTTACAATGAACACTGAAGCTTTCTTT

D: TRBD1
size: -
V: TRBV15
J: TRBJ1-5
CDR3: CATSRDRTGNLFNQPQHF
DNA: TGTGCCACCAGCAGAGATAGGACAGGGAATTTATTCAATCAGCCCCAGCATTTT

D: -
size: -
V: TRBV3-1/TRBV3-2
J: TRBJ1-3
CDR3: CASSLPGGNTIYF
DNA: TGTGCCAGCAGCCTGCCAGGGGGAAACACCATATATTTT

D: TRBD2
size: -
V: TRBV5-1
J: TRBJ2-1
CDR3: CASSLGAGGHNEQFF
DNA: TGCGCCAGCAGCTTGGGCGCGGGAGGGCACAATGAGCAGTTCTTC

D: TRBD1
size: -
V: TRBV10-1
J: TRBJ1-3
CDR3: CASSGDSFSTGNTIYF
DNA: TGCGCCAGCAGTGGGGACAGCTTCTCAACTGGAAACACCATATATTTT

D: TRBD1
size: -
V: TRBV19
J: TRBJ1-2
CDR3: CASSIVQGARGYTF
DNA: TGTGCCAGTAGTATAGTCCAGGGGGCGCGTGGCTACACCTTC

D: TRBD1
size: -
V: TRBV5-1
J: TRBJ1-2
CDR3: CASSLGQGVEGYTF
DNA: TGCGCCAGCAGCTTGGGACAGGGGGTGGAAGGCTACACCTTC

D: TRBD1
size: -
V: TRBV9
J: TRBJ2-5
CDR3: CASSSPLTGTGTQETQYF
DNA: TGTGCCAGCAGCTCACCCCTCACCGGGACAGGGACCCAAGAGACCCAGTACTTC

D: -
size: -
V: TRBV6-6
J: TRBJ2-7
CDR3: CASSYNWQGGNEQYF
DNA: TGTGCCAGCAGTTACAATTGGCAGGGTGGTAACGAGCAGTACTTC

D: TRBD2
size: -
V: TRBV6-2/TRBV6-3
J: TRBJ2-3
CDR3: CASSRPGGRDTQYF
DNA: TGTGCCAGCAGTCGTCCGGGAGGACGGGATACGCAGTATTTT

D: -
size: -
V: TRBV4-1
J: TRBJ1-1
CDR3: CASSQESLTREEF
DNA: TGCGCCAGCAGCCAAGAATCCCTCACCAGGGAGGAGTTT

D: TRBD1
size: once
V: TRBV11-2
J: TRBJ2-2
CDR3: CASSGYPGTGNTGELFF
DNA: TGTGCCAGCAGCGGGTACCCCGGGACAGGAAACACCGGGGAGCTGTTTTTT

D: -
size: -
V: TRBV25-1
J: TRBJ1-2
CDR3: CASSAYPQTGYGYTF
DNA: TGTGCCAGCAGTGCCTACCCTCAGACTGGGTATGGCTACACCTTC

D: -
size: -
V: TRBV5-1
J: TRBJ1-5
CDR3: CASSLEGQGNNQPQHF
DNA: TGCGCCAGCAGCTTGGAAGGACAAGGTAACAATCAGCCCCAGCATTTT